This T cell receptor beta chain was obtained from a study of blood T cell repertoires in COVID-19. Across the whole study: Collection of acute and convalescent COVID-19 samples took place in the United States, Italy and Spain. Sample material is recorded as cDNA or gDNA derived from T cells, B-cell-depleted T cells, or PBMCs.

Trimming took off 6 bases at V and 0 bases at J, with 8 bases between the two ends. The germline gives CDR1 KGHSH, CDR2 LQKENI. The CDR3 extends over 14 amino acids. As originally analysed: Amplification of reference gene primers provided the estimated nucleated cell counts. Repertoires were generated with immunoSEQ multiplex PCR, while TCRdb's copy carries only in-frame clones and drops some. From that table come the V and J calls and clone size; the DNA was used to work out D and trimming. This table has 30,000 to 35,000 clones, about 90% appearing once. The genes are TRBV18 and TRBJ1-4; D remains unclear. The receptor was isolated from a man older than 75 with acute or convalescent COVID-19. The sample consisted of peripheral blood. DNA of the CDR3: TGTGCCAGCTCTCCCAGTTCAACTAATGAAAAACTGTTTTTT. Amino acid sequence: CASSPSSTNEKLFF.